The table lists the clone carrying this T cell receptor (beta chain) with a few counts. Time point here: sample taken at primary tumor resection. Unsorted whole RNA of tumor, nontumor lung or frozen PBMC was sequenced. The sample originates from a study of spatial heterogeneity in lung cancer. Study background: There were consistently more beta-chain sequences detected than alpha-chain sequences. Each distinct TCR and UMI combination averaged more than ten appearances in raw reads.

TCRdb itself ran the 5' RACE reads through MiXCR, one entry per CDR3 protein. The top ten hold roughly 6.9% of the sample, which has 70,000 to 90,000 distinct CDR3 sequences, about 14% seen once. V trimming: 6 bases; J trimming: 0 bases; junction bases outside the gene matches: 8. This CDR3 is built from 16 residues. The germline V gene encodes CDR1 MNHNS and CDR2 SASEGT. Source: PBMCs, taken at surgery. The chain links TRBV6-1 to TRBJ1-5; 7 positions agree with TRBD1. This clonotype was sampled from a male donor with early-stage non-small cell lung cancer. The CDR3, as DNA: TGTGCCAGCAGCAGTAACAGGGGCGTTAGCAATCAGCCCCAGCATTTT. It translates to CASSSNRGVSNQPQHF.